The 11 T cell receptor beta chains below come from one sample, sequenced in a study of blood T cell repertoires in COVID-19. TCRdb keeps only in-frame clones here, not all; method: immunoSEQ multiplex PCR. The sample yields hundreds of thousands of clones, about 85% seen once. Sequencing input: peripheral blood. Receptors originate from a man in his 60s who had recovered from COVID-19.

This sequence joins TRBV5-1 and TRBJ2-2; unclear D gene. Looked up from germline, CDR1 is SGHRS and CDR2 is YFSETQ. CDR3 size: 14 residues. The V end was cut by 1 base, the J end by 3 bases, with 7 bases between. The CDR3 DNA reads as TGCGCCAGCAGCTTGTATCCGGACACCGGGGAGCTGTTTTTT. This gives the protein CASSLYPDTGELFF. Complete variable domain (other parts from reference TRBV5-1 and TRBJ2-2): KAGVTQTPRYLIKTRGQQVTLSCSPISGHRSVSWYQQTPGQGLQFLFEYFSETQRNKGNFPGRFSGRQFSNSRSEMNVSTLELGDSALYLCASSLYPDTGELFFGEGSRLTVL.

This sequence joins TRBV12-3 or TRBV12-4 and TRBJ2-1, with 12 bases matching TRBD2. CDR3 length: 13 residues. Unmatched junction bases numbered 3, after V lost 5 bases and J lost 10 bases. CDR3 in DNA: TGTGCCAGCAGTGCGACTAGCGGGGGAGAGCAGTTCTTC. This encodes CASSATSGGEQFF.

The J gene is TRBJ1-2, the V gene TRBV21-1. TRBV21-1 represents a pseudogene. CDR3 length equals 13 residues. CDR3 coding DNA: TGTGCCAGCAGCAAAGCCGAGGAGGGTGGCTACACCTTC. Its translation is CASSKAEEGGYTF.

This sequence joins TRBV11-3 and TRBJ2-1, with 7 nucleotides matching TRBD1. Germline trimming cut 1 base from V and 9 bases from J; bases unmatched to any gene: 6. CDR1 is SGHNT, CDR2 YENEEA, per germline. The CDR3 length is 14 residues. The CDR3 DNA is TGTGCCAGCAGCTTAGTTACCGACAGGGCTGAGCAGTTCTTC. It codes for CASSLVTDRAEQFF. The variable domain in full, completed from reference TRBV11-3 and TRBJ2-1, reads EAGVVQSPRYKIIEKKQPVAFWCNPISGHNTLYWYLQNLGQGPELLIRYENEEAVDDSQLPKDRFSAERLKGVDSTLKIQPAELGDSAVYLCASSLVTDRAEQFFGPGTRLTVL.

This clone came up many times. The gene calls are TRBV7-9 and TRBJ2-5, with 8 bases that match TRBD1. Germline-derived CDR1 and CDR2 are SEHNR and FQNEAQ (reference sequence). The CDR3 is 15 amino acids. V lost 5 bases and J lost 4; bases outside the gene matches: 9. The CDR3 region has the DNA TGTGCCAGCAGCCAGACTGGGACAGGCTTAGAGACCCAGTACTTC. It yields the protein CASSQTGTGLETQYF.

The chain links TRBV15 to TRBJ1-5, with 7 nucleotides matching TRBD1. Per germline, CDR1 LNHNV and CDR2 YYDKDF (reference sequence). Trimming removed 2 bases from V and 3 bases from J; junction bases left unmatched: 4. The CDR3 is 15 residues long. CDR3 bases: TGTGCCACCAGCAGAAAGGACAGGCACAATCAGCCCCAGCATTTT. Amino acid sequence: CATSRKDRHNQPQHF.

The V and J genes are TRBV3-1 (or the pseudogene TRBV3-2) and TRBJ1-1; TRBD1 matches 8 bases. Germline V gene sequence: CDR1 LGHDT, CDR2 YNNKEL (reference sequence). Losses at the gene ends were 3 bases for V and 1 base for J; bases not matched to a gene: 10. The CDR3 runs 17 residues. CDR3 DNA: TGTGCCAGCAGCCACTCCCTCGCAGGGGGCTGGAACACTGAAGCTTTCTTT. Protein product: CASSHSLAGGWNTEAFF.

The CDR3 DNA sequence: TGTGCCAGCAGCCAATCGGGGTGGGATCAGCCCCAGCATTTT. Its protein is CASSQSGWDQPQHF. This chain connects TRBV3-1 (or the pseudogene TRBV3-2) to TRBJ1-5, with D unresolved. Germline assignment: CDR1 LGHDT and CDR2 YNNKEL (reference sequence). The length of the CDR3 is 14 residues. Trimming removed 2 bases from V and 5 bases from J, with 10 bases in between.

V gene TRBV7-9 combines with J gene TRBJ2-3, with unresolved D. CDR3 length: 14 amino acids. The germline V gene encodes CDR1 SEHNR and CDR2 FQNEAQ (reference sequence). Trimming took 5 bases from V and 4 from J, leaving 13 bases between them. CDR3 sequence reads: CASSPRVESDTQYF. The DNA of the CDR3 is TGTGCCAGCAGCCCCCGGGTGGAGTCAGATACGCAGTATTTT.

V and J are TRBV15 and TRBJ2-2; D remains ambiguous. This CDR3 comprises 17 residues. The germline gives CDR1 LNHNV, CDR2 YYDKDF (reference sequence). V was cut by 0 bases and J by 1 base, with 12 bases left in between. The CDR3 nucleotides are TGTGCCACCAGCAGAGATTCGGTAGCCGTGAACACCGGGGAGCTGTTTTTT. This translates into CATSRDSVAVNTGELFF. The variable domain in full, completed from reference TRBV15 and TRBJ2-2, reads DAMVIQNPRYQVTQFGKPVTLSCSQTLNHNVMYWYQQKSSQAPKLLFHYYDKDFNNEADTPDNFQSRRPNTSFCFLDIRSPGLGDTAMYLCATSRDSVAVNTGELFFGEGSRLTVL.

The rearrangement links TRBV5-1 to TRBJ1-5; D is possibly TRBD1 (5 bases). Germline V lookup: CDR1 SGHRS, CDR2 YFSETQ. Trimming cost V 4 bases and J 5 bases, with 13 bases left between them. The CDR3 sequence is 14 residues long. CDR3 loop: CASSNDGGDQPQHF. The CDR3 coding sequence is TGCGCCAGCAGCAATGACGGGGGGGATCAGCCCCAGCATTTT. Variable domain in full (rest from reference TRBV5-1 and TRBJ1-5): KAGVTQTPRYLIKTRGQQVTLSCSPISGHRSVSWYQQTPGQGLQFLFEYFSETQRNKGNFPGRFSGRQFSNSRSEMNVSTLELGDSALYLCASSNDGGDQPQHFGDGTRLSIL.